The T cell receptor (beta chain) described here comes from a study of T cells after yellow fever vaccination. Study background: SMART-Seq v4 Ultra Low Input handled preparation of low-cell-number fractions.

This clonotype showed up just a few times. Its antigen is as yet unknown. Whole-study findings and limits: One caveat is that FACS-sorted repertoires could contain abundant clonotypes contaminating from the bulk population. Weaker, the secondary response peaked sooner, at day 5 versus 15.

Generation of TCR cDNA used 5'RACE template switching (which added a universal primer site and UMIs). A single record per CDR3 protein comes from TCRdb applying MiXCR to the 5' RACE reads. This table holds 340,000 or so distinct CDR3 sequences, around 13% found once. With 5 bases clipped from V and 8 bases from J, the junction kept 9 bases outside the gene matches. CDR1 is SGHTA, CDR2 FQGNSA, per germline. The CDR3 is made up of 14 amino acids. The origin of this receptor is a man in his late teens or twenties who received the YFV17D yellow fever vaccine. Sequencing used CD4+ T cells sorted from PBMCs, obtained 15 days after the yellow fever booster vaccination. This sequence joins TRBV7-2 and TRBJ2-5; 9 bases align to TRBD1. Here the CDR3 reads CASSPSGTGLTQYF. Written as DNA, the CDR3 is TGTGCCAGCAGCCCAAGTGGGACAGGGCTCACCCAGTACTTC. Full variable domain (remainder filled in from reference TRBV7-2 and TRBJ2-5): GAGVSQSPSNKVTEKGKDVELRCDPISGHTALYWYRQSLGQGLEFLIYFQGNSAPDKSGLPSDRFSAERTGGSVSTLTIQRTQQEDSAVYLCASSPSGTGLTQYFGPGTRLLVL.